These 25 T cell receptor beta chains came from one sample sequenced in a study of control samples from healthy donors and cancer patients. The repertoire was sequenced with immunoSEQ multiplex PCR; TCRdb's copy has only in-frame clones and lacks some. The sample has some 160,000 clones; approximately 94% are singletons. Sequenced material: blood. The receptor set was obtained from a woman between 40 and 55 years old in good health.

The sample holds one count of this clone. V is TRBV27 and J is TRBJ2-1, with 15 bases lining up with TRBD2. This CDR3 has 17 amino acids. Unmatched junction bases numbered 11, after V lost 6 bases and J lost 8 bases. CDR1 MNHEY and CDR2 SMNVEV come from the germline V gene (reference sequence). Here the CDR3 reads CASSSRTSGRAYHEQFF. The CDR3 DNA follows: TGTGCCAGCAGCTCAAGGACTAGCGGGAGGGCTTACCATGAGCAGTTCTTC.

The CDR3 reads CASSLAVGVYGYTF. Here the CDR3 DNA reads TGCGCCAGCAGCTTGGCCGTTGGGGTTTATGGCTACACCTTC. This rearrangement joins TRBV5-1 to TRBJ1-2; D is uncertain. The V gene's germline CDR1 is SGHRS and CDR2 YFSETQ. This CDR3 has 14 residues. V lost 0 bases, J lost 5 bases, and 11 bases lay in between.

The rearrangement joins TRBV3-1 (or the pseudogene TRBV3-2) to TRBJ1-2; D is ambiguous. Germline CDR1 and CDR2: LGHDT and YNNKEL (reference sequence). This CDR3 is 12 amino acids long. Trimming removed 3 bases at V and 5 bases at J, with 7 bases between. The CDR3 sequence: CASSQAEYGYTF. The CDR3, as DNA: TGTGCCAGCAGCCAGGCCGAGTATGGCTACACCTTC.

The chain carries TRBV7-9 and TRBJ2-3, with a possible D match to TRBD2 (6 bases). V was clipped by 5 bases and J by 6 bases, with 15 bases between them. Germline lookup yields CDR1 SEHNR and CDR2 FQNEAQ (reference sequence). The CDR3 has 14 amino acids. This chain's CDR3 is CASSRDSLRDTQYF. The CDR3 DNA sequence: TGTGCCAGCAGCCGGGACTCCCTCCGCGATACGCAGTATTTT.

This chain uses TRBV10-3 with TRBJ2-1; 10 positions agree with TRBD2. CDR1 ENHRY and CDR2 SYGVKD come from the germline V gene. The CDR3 is 15 residues long. V lost 10 bases to trimming and J lost 5 bases; unmatched junction nucleotides: 11. CDR3 nucleotide sequence: TGTGCCACCATAGCGGGAGGTCTTGGGGACAATGAGCAGTTCTTC. It encodes CATIAGGLGDNEQFF.

V and J are TRBV9 and TRBJ2-2; 8 positions agree with TRBD1. CDR1 is SGDLS, CDR2 YYNGEE, per germline. V was clipped by 3 bases and J by 4 bases; unmatched bases: 11. This CDR3 is built from 17 residues. In nucleotides, the CDR3 is TGTGCCAGCAGCGGATCGGACAGGGAGGTCCGCACCGGGGAGCTGTTTTTT. It yields the protein CASSGSDREVRTGELFF.

The chain carries TRBV7-3 and TRBJ2-2; D possibly corresponds to TRBD2 (5 bases). The CDR3 runs 15 residues. V was cut by 5 bases and J by 4 bases, with 14 bases left in between. Germline CDR1 reads SGHTA; CDR2 reads FQGTGA. In nucleotides, the CDR3 is TGTGCCAGCAGCCAGCGGCAAGCCCCCACCGGGGAGCTGTTTTTT. Protein product: CASSQRQAPTGELFF.

The chain couples TRBV14 to TRBJ1-2, with D tentatively TRBD1 (5 bases). V was pared by 4 bases and J by 7 bases, with 13 bases between. Germline V lookup: CDR1 SGHDN, CDR2 FVKESK. CDR3 size: 13 residues. CDR3 in amino acids: CASSPTGGAGYTF. In DNA form, the CDR3 reads TGTGCCAGCAGCCCGACGGGGGGAGCTGGCTACACCTTC.

The genes are TRBV2 and TRBJ2-1; tentatively, D is TRBD1 (6 bases). The CDR3 is made up of 12 amino acids. Trimming left V 2 bases short and J 15 bases short, with 14 bases between. Germline-derived CDR1 and CDR2 are SNHLY and FYNNEI. For the CDR3, the DNA is TGTGCCAGCAGTGAAAGGAGACAGGCTCGGTTCTTC. This gives the protein CASSERRQARFF.

This chain uses TRBV5-4 with TRBJ1-6, with D maybe TRBD1 (6 bases). Trimming removed 0 bases from V and 5 bases from J, with 12 bases in between. This CDR3 is 16 amino acids long. The germline CDR1 and CDR2 sequences are SGHNT and YYREEE (reference sequence). CDR3 amino acids: CASSLAGGQHNSPLHF. CDR3 DNA sequence: TGTGCCAGCAGCTTGGCCGGAGGACAGCATAATTCACCCCTCCACTTT.

The chain joins TRBV25-1 to TRBJ1-4; 7 bases align to TRBD1. CDR3 length equals 16 residues. The V segment lost 2 bases and the J segment 1 base; nucleotides outside the gene matches: 4. In germline, CDR1 is MGHDK, CDR2 SYGVNS. This chain's CDR3 is CASSEPQGGTNEKLFF. CDR3 nucleotides: TGTGCCAGCAGTGAACCCCAGGGGGGAACTAATGAAAAACTGTTTTTT.

The chain recombines TRBV11-3 with TRBJ1-4; D uncertain. CDR3 length equals 19 residues. Between the trimmed V and J ends, which lost 0 bases and 0 bases, there was a span of 17 bases. Germline-derived CDR1 and CDR2 are SGHNT and YENEEA. In nucleotides, the CDR3 is TGTGCCAGCAGCTTAGATTGTGTCCCGGTGAGGGCAACTAATGAAAAACTGTTTTTT. It codes for CASSLDCVPVRATNEKLFF.

The rearrangement uses TRBV6-5 and TRBJ2-5; D remains ambiguous. Germline CDR1 reads MNHEY; CDR2 reads SVGAGI. The V and J ends lost 2 bases and 1 base respectively, with 5 bases between them. CDR3 length equals 13 residues. The CDR3 reads CASSYGPQETQYF. The DNA for the CDR3 is TGTGCCAGCAGTTACGGTCCCCAAGAGACCCAGTACTTC.

V and J are TRBV5-1 and TRBJ1-4; D might be TRBD1 (6 bases). Trimming removed 5 bases from V and 10 bases from J, with 24 bases in between. The CDR3 has 16 amino acids. The germline CDR1 and CDR2 sequences are SGHRS and YFSETQ. CDR3 loop: CASSLSPDSAQLKLFF. CDR3 coding DNA: TGCGCCAGCAGTTTAAGTCCGGACAGCGCCCAGCTAAAACTGTTTTTT.

This chain connects TRBV19 to TRBJ1-2; possible D gene TRBD1, 5 bases. V was cut by 7 bases and J by 4 bases, with 16 bases left in between. The CDR3 sequence is 14 residues long. CDR1 and CDR2 (germline): LNHDA, SQIVND (reference sequence). The CDR3 loop is CASTPGSGGYGYTF. The DNA of the CDR3 is TGTGCCAGTACCCCAGGTTCCGGGGGCTATGGCTACACCTTC.

The chain combines TRBV10-3 with TRBJ1-5; D perhaps matches TRBD1 (5 bases). V was clipped by 0 bases and J by 6 bases, with 15 bases between them. Germline CDR1 and CDR2: ENHRY and SYGVKD. The CDR3 consists of 16 residues. CDR3 in DNA: TGTGCCATCAGTGAGTCTCAGGGAATAGCAATTCAGCCCCAGCATTTT. This encodes CAISESQGIAIQPQHF.

This CDR3 reads CSASMSANNEQFF. DNA for the CDR3: TGCAGTGCTAGTATGTCAGCCAACAATGAGCAGTTCTTC. V and J are TRBV20-1 and TRBJ2-1; D unclear. The V gene's germline CDR1 is DFQATT and CDR2 SNEGSKA (reference sequence). Trimming shortened V by 3 bases and J by 5 bases, and 11 bases separated the two germline ends. There are 13 residues in the CDR3.

The V call is TRBV29-1, the J call TRBJ1-1, with a weak D call TRBD1 (5 bases). The germline CDR1 and CDR2 sequences are SQVTM and ANQGSEA. This CDR3 has 14 amino acids. The ends were cut back, 4 bases at V and 0 bases at J, with 12 bases in the middle. Written as DNA, the CDR3 is TGCAGCGTTGTAGGGGACGACATGAACACTGAAGCTTTCTTT. It yields the protein CSVVGDDMNTEAFF.

The chain recombines TRBV7-8 with TRBJ2-3; 10 bases map to TRBD1. The V segment lost 0 bases and the J segment 0 bases; nucleotides outside the gene matches: 9. The CDR3 sequence is 19 residues long. Germline V lookup: CDR1 SGHVS, CDR2 FQNEAQ. The CDR3 bases are TGTGCCAGCAGCTTAGCCCCATTCCCGGGACAGGGGAGCACAGATACGCAGTATTTT. Protein product: CASSLAPFPGQGSTDTQYF.

The chain links TRBV5-4 to TRBJ2-5; D call uncertain. Looked up from germline, CDR1 is SGHNT and CDR2 is YYREEE (reference sequence). The CDR3 is 13 residues long. Between the trimmed V and J ends, which lost 1 base and 5 bases, there was a span of 9 bases. CDR3: CASSLLQGETQYF. CDR3 DNA: TGTGCCAGCAGCTTGTTACAAGGGGAGACCCAGTACTTC.

This clone was seen a single time. The V and J genes are TRBV10-3 and TRBJ1-2; the D gene is possibly TRBD1 (5 bases). The CDR3 is made up of 15 amino acids. In germline, CDR1 is ENHRY, CDR2 SYGVKD. Trimming pared 3 bases from V and 0 bases from J, leaving 11 bases between. The CDR3, as DNA: TGTGCCATCAGTGAATCAGGACACTCTAACTATGGCTACACCTTC. The encoded protein is CAISESGHSNYGYTF.

Here the CDR3 reads CSVEATYDYEQYF. The CDR3, as DNA: TGCAGCGTTGAAGCGACCTATGATTACGAGCAGTACTTC. The genes are TRBV29-1 and TRBJ2-7, with D uncertain. This CDR3 is built from 13 residues. The V end was cut by 1 base, the J end by 4 bases, with 11 bases between. Germline V gene sequence: CDR1 SQVTM, CDR2 ANQGSEA.

The V gene is TRBV7-2, the J gene TRBJ1-1, with a weak D call TRBD1 (5 bases). The CDR3 extends over 18 amino acids. Trimming took off 2 bases at V and 11 bases at J, with 30 bases between the two ends. Germline loops: CDR1 SGHTA, CDR2 FQGNSA. This chain's CDR3 is CASSLRGRSLKAENRAFF. The CDR3, as DNA: TGTGCCAGCAGCTTAAGGGGACGAAGTCTAAAGGCAGAGAACCGCGCTTTCTTT.

V and J are TRBV25-1 and TRBJ1-2; D is unresolved. This CDR3 has 10 amino acids. Trimming cost V 8 bases and J 6 bases, with 7 bases left between them. The germline V gene has CDR1 MGHDK and CDR2 SYGVNS. The CDR3 reads CASYRDGYTF. The CDR3 DNA reads as TGTGCCAGCTACCGGGATGGCTACACCTTC.

The J gene is TRBJ1-5, the V gene TRBV29-1, with 7 nucleotides matching TRBD1. This CDR3 contains 14 residues. Germline lookup yields CDR1 SQVTM and CDR2 ANQGSEA. V was pared by 5 bases and J by 1 base, with 5 bases of the junction left unmatched. The CDR3 nucleotides are TGCAGCGTTTCGGGACAGTCCAGCAATCAGCCCCAGCATTTT. This encodes CSVSGQSSNQPQHF.